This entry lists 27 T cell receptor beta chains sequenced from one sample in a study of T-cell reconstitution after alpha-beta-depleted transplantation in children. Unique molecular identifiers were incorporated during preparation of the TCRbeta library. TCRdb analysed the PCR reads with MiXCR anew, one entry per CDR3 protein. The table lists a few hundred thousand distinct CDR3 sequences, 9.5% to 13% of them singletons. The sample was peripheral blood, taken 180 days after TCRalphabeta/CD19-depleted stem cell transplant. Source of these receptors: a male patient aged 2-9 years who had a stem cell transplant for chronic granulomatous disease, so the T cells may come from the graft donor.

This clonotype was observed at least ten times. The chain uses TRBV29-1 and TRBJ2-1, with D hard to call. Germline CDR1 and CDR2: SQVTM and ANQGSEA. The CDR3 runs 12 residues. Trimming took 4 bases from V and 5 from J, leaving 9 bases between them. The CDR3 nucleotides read TGCAGCGTTGGGGTTGTGGACAATGAGCAGTTCTTC. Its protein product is CSVGVVDNEQFF.

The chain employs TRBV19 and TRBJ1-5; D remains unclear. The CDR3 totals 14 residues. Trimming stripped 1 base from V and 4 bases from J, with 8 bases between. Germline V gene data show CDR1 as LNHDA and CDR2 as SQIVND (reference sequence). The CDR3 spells CASSIGTGNQPQHF. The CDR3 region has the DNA TGTGCCAGTAGTATAGGGACGGGTAATCAGCCCCAGCATTTT.

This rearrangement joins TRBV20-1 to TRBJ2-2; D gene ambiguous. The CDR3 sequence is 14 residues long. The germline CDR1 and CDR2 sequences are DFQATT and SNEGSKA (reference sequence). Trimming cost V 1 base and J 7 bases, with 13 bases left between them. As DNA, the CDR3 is TGCAGTGCTAGAGCTCCTCTAGGTTTCGGGGAGCTGTTTTTT. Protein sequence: CSARAPLGFGELFF.

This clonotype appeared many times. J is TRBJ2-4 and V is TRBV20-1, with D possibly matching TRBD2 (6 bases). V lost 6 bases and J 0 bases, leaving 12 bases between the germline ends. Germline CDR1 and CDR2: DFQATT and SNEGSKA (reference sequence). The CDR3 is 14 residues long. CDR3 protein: CSAQDYLAKNIQYF. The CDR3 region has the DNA TGCAGTGCCCAGGACTACTTAGCCAAAAACATTCAGTACTTC.

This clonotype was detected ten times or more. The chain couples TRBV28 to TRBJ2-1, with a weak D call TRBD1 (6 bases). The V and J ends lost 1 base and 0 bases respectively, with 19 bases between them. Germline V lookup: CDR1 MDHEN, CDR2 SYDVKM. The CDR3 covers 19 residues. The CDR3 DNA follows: TGTGCCAGCAGTTTATTAGGGGGTTTGGGGGCCGGCTCCTACAATGAGCAGTTCTTC. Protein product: CASSLLGGLGAGSYNEQFF.

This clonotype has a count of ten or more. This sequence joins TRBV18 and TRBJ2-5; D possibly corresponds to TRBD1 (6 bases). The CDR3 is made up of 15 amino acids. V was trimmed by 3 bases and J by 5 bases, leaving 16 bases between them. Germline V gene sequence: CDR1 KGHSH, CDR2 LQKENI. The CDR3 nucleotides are TGTGCCAGCTCACCCGATGGGGGCCTCCGGGAGACCCAGTACTTC. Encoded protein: CASSPDGGLRETQYF.

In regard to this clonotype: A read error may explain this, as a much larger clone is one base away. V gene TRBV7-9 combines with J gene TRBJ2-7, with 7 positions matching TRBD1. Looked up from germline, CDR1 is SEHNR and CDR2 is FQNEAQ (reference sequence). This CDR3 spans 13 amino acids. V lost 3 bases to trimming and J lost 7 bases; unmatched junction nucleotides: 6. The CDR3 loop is CASSFNRGGEQYF. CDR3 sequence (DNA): TGTGCCAGCAGCTTCAACAGGGGCGGGGAGCAGTACTTC.

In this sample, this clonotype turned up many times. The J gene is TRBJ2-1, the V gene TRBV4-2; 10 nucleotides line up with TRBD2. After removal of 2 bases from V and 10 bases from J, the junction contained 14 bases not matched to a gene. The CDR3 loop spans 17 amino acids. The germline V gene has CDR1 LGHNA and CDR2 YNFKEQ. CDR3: CASSQLKSGGASGEQFF. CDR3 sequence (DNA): TGTGCCAGCAGCCAACTAAAGAGCGGGGGGGCTTCGGGGGAGCAGTTCTTC.

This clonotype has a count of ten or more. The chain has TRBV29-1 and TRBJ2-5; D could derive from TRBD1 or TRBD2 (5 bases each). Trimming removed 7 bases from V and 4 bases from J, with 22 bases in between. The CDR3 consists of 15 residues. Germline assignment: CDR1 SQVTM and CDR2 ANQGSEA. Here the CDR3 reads CSARTSGFGGETQYF. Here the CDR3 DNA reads TGCAGCGCTCGAACCTCGGGGTTTGGGGGAGAGACCCAGTACTTC.

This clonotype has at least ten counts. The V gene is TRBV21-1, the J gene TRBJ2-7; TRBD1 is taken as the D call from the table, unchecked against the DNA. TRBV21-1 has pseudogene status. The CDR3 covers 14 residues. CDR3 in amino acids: CASSNRDSSYEQYF. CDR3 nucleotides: TGTGCCAGCAGCAACCGGGACAGCTCCTACGAGCAGTACTTC.

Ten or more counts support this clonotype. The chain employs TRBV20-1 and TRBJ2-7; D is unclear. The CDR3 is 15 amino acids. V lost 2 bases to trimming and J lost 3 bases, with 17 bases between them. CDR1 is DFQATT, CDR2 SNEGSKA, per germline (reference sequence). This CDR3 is CSARSSRIKDYEQYF. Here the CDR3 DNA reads TGCAGTGCTAGATCGAGCCGGATCAAAGACTACGAGCAGTACTTC.

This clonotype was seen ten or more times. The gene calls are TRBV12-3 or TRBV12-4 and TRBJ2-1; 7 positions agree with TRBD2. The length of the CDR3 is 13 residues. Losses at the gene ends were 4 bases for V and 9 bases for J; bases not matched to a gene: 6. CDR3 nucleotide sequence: TGTGCCAGCAGTTCTACAAGGGAGGGTGAGCAGTTCTTC. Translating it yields CASSSTREGEQFF.

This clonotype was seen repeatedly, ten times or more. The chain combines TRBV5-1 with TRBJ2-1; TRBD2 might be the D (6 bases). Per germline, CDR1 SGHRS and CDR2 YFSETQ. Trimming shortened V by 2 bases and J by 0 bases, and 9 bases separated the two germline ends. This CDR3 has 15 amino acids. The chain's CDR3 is CASSFAGSSYNEQFF. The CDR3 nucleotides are TGCGCCAGCAGCTTTGCGGGGAGCTCCTACAATGAGCAGTTCTTC. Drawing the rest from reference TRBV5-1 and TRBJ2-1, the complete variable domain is KAGVTQTPRYLIKTRGQQVTLSCSPISGHRSVSWYQQTPGQGLQFLFEYFSETQRNKGNFPGRFSGRQFSNSRSEMNVSTLELGDSALYLCASSFAGSSYNEQFFGPGTRLTVL.

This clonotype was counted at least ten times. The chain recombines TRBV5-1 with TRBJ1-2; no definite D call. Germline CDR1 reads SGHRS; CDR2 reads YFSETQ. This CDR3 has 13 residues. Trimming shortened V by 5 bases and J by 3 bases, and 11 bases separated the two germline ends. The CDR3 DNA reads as TGCGCCAGCAGACTCGTCGGTCACTATGGCTACACCTTC. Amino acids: CASRLVGHYGYTF.

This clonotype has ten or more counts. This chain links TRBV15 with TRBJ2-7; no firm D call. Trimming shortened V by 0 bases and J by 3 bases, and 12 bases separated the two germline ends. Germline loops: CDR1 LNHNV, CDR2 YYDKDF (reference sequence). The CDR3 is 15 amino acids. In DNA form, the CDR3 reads TGTGCCACCAGCAGAGATCATCGAATGGGCTACGAGCAGTACTTC. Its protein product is CATSRDHRMGYEQYF.

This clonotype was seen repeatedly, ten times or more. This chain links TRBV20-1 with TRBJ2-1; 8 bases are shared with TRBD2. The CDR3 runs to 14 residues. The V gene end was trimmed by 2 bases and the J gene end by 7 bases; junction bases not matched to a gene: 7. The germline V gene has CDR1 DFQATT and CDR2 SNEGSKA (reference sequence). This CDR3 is CSARLAGGRNEQFF. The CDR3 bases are TGCAGTGCTAGATTGGCGGGGGGCCGGAATGAGCAGTTCTTC.

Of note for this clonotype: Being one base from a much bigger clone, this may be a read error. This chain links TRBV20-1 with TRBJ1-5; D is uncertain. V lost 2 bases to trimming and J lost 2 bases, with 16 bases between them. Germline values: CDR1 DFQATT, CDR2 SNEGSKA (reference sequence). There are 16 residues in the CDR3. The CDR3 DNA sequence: TGCAGTGCTAGAAATTCATCAGGACTGCGCAATCAGCCCCAGCATTTT. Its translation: CSARNSSGLRNQPQHF.

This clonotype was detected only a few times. CDR3 protein: CASSQVTGGVKTEAFF. CDR3 DNA: TGTGCCAGCAGCCAAGTTACAGGGGGCGTAAAGACTGAAGCTTTCTTT. V and J are TRBV3-1 and TRBJ1-1; 9 bases line up with TRBD1. The germline V gene has CDR1 LGHDT and CDR2 YNNKEL (reference sequence). The CDR3 is 16 amino acids. Unmatched junction bases numbered 8, after V lost 1 base and J lost 5 bases.

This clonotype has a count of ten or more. Here the CDR3 DNA reads TGTGCCAGCAGCAAAGGGTTGAGCGGGAGAACCGGGGAGCTGTTTTTT. Translated: CASSKGLSGRTGELFF. V usage is TRBV21-1 and J usage is TRBJ2-2; the listed D gene, TRBD2, was not tested against the DNA. TRBV21-1 is labeled a pseudogene. The CDR3 has 16 amino acids.

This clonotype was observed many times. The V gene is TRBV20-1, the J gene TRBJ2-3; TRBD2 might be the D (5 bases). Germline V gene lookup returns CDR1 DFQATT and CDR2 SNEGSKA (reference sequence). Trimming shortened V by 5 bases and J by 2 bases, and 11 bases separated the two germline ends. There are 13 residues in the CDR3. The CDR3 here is CSARSGLTDTQYF. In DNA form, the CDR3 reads TGCAGTGCTCGCAGCGGACTCACAGATACGCAGTATTTT.

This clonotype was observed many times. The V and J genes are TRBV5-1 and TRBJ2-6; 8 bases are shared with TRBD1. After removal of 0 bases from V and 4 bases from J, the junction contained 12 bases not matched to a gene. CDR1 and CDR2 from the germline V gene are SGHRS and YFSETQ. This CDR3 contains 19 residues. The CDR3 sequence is CASSLGTGLFVSGANVLTF. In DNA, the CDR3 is TGCGCCAGCAGCTTGGGGACAGGGCTTTTTGTCTCGGGGGCCAACGTCCTGACTTTC.

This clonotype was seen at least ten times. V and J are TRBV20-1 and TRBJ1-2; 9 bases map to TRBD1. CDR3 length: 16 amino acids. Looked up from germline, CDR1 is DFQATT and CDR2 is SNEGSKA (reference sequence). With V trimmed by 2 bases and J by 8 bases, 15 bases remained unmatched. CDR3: CSARIRDRAYLDGYTF. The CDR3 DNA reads TGCAGTGCTAGAATCAGGGACAGGGCTTATTTGGACGGCTACACCTTC.

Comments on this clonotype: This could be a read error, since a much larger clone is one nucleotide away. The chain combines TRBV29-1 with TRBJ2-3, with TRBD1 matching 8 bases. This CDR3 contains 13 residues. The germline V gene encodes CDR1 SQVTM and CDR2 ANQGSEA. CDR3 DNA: TGCAGCGTCGAGACAGGGGCGACAGATAGGCAGTATTTT. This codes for CSVETGATDRQYF.

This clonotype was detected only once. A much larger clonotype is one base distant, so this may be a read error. CDR3: CSIEGTTPYEQYF. The CDR3 DNA reads TGCAGCATTGAAGGTACAACCCCCTACGAGCAGTACTTC. The chain uses TRBV29-1 and TRBJ2-7; no definite D call. CDR1 is SQVTM, CDR2 ANQGSEA, per germline. The CDR3 covers 13 residues.

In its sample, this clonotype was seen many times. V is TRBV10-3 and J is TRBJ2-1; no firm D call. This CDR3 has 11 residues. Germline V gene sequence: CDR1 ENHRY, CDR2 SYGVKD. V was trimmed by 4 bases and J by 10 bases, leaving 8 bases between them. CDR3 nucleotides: TGTGCCATCAGTGTCGGTCTGGAGCAGTTCTTC. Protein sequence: CAISVGLEQFF.

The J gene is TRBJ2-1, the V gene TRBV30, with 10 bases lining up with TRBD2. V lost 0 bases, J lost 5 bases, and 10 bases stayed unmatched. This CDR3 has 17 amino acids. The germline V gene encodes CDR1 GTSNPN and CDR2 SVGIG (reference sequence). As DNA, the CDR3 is TGTGCCTGGAGTGTACGAAAGAGCGGGAGGGGTGACAATGAGCAGTTCTTC. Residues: CAWSVRKSGRGDNEQFF.

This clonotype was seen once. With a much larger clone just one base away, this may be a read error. The CDR3, as DNA: TGTGCCAGCAGCTTGGCAGGGACCAACACCGGGGAGCTGTCTTTT. Translating it yields CASSLAGTNTGELSF. V usage is TRBV5-6 and J usage is TRBJ2-2; D possibly matches TRBD1 or TRBD2 (5 bases each). CDR1 is SGHDT and CDR2 is YYEEEE in the germline V gene. CDR3 length equals 15 residues. The full variable domain, rest sourced from reference TRBV5-6 and TRBJ2-2, is DAGVTQSPTHLIKTRGQQVTLRCSPKSGHDTVSWYQQALGQGPQFIFQYYEEEERQRGNFPDRFSGHQFPNYSSELNVNALLLGDSALYLCASSLAGTNTGELSFGEGSRLTVL.